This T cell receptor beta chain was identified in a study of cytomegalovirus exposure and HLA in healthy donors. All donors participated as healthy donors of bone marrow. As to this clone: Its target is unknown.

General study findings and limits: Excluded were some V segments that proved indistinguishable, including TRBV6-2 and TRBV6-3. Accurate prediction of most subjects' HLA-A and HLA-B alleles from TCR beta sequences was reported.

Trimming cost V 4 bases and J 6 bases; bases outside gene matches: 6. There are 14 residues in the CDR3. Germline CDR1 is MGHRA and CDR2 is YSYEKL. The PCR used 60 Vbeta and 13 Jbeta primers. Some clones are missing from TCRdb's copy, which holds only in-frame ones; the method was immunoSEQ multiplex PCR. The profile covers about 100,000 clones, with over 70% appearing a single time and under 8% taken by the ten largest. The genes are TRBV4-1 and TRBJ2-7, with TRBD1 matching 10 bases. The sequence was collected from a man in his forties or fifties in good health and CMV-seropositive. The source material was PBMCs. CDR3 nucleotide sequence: TGCGCCAGCAGCCCGACAGGGGGCGGTTGCGAGCAGTACTTC. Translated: CASSPTGGGCEQYF.